The clone carrying this TCR beta chain was counted between two and nine times. What it binds is unknown. The V and J ends lost 0 bases and 2 bases respectively, with 7 bases between them. Germline CDR1 is SGHDN and CDR2 is FVKESK. The CDR3 loop spans 14 amino acids. Using immunoSEQ multiplex PCR, the repertoire was profiled, and TCRdb retains in-frame clones only, with some absent. The table includes 75,000 to 85,000 clones, approximately 80% detected once. The data originate from a study of T cells in localized non-small cell lung cancer. Findings and limits, study-wide: Longer overall survival was seen with higher T cell density measured in blood. Among the top 100 tumor clones, a median roughly 57 appeared in adjacent lung. The highest T cell clonality was in uninvolved adjacent lung, above tumor. Since sequencing was restricted to only one region of the tumor, intratumor heterogeneity remains a possibility.

This clonotype was obtained from a female donor older than 55 with stage I lung adenocarcinoma. The V call is TRBV14, the J call TRBJ2-5; D gene ambiguous. Sequenced material: peripheral blood, taken before any cancer treatment. The CDR3: CASSQDNRQETQYF. CDR3 nucleotides: TGTGCCAGCAGCCAAGATAATCGACAAGAGACCCAGTACTTC.